Below are 5 T cell receptor beta chains sequenced from a single sample in a study of shared clonotypes between healthy human individuals (dated by TCRdb to the early 2020s). For the CD8 naive samples, CD45RO-negative cells were positively selected for CCR7, yielding a CD45RA+CCR7+ population from which TemRA cells were excluded. The method behind the library was the immunoSEQ multiplex PCR assay. The table comes from immuneACCESS by way of TCRdb, which keeps in-frame sequences with V and J called. Part of the clones is missing from these tables; in studies checked, under half for an unresolved V gene and the rest for unknown reasons. Here the sample has approximately 2,000,000 clones; around 95% occur a single time. About 1.6% of the sample is held by the ten biggest clonotypes. The sample was naive CD8+ T cells from PBMCs. The meaning of the sample's cell subset or site label: CD45RA+CCR7+. These TCRs come from a man between 18 and 35 years old in good health. Some clones in this sample may be carry-over from other donors' samples.

The CDR3 region is CASSQDRGDEKLFF. For the CDR3, the DNA is TGTGCCAGCTCACAGGACAGGGGAGATGAAAAACTGTTTTTT. The chain carries TRBV18 and TRBJ1-4; TRBD1 agrees at 9 bases. Germline V gene lookup returns CDR1 KGHSH and CDR2 LQKENI. The CDR3 loop spans 14 amino acids. With 4 bases clipped from V and 6 bases from J, the junction kept 3 bases outside the gene matches.

V usage is TRBV5-1 and J usage is TRBJ1-1; no clear D gene. Per the germline V gene, CDR1 is SGHRS and CDR2 is YFSETQ. V was pared by 6 bases and J by 10 bases, with 16 bases between. The CDR3 runs 12 residues. The CDR3 DNA follows: TGCGCCAGCATCGACGGGCAAGGAGGAGCTTTCTTT. This encodes CASIDGQGGAFF.

The rearrangement uses TRBV7-8 and TRBJ2-7; possibly TRBD2 for D (7 bases). The CDR3 is made up of 16 amino acids. V lost 5 bases, J lost 3 bases, and 20 bases lay in between. Germline loops: CDR1 SGHVS, CDR2 FQNEAQ. The CDR3: CASSPRGGASNYEQYF. The CDR3 DNA follows: TGTGCCAGCAGCCCAAGGGGGGGGGCGTCAAACTACGAGCAGTACTTC. The full variable domain, its missing parts supplied by reference TRBV7-8 and TRBJ2-7, is GAGVSQSPRYKVAKRGQDVALRCDPISGHVSLFWYQQALGQGPEFLTYFQNEAQLDKSGLPSDRFFAERPEGSVSTLKIQRTQQEDSAVYLCASSPRGGASNYEQYFGPGTRLTVT.

The chain joins TRBV25-1 to TRBJ2-3; D could derive from TRBD1 or TRBD2 (5 bases each). The germline CDR1 and CDR2 sequences are MGHDK and SYGVNS. CDR3 size: 15 residues. V shed 7 bases and J shed 3 bases, with 17 bases lying between them. The CDR3 nucleotides are TGTGCCAGCATCTCGTATATTGGGGGAACAGATACGCAGTATTTT. Translating it yields CASISYIGGTDTQYF.

The chain combines TRBV19 with TRBJ2-7; 9 bases line up with TRBD2. The CDR3 loop spans 17 amino acids. The junction had 15 bases not matched to a gene; V was cut back by 3 bases and J by 6 bases. Germline loops: CDR1 LNHDA, CDR2 SQIVND (reference sequence). Written as DNA, the CDR3 is TGTGCCAGTAGTATTACCTGGGGATCGGGACTAGCCTCCGAGCAGTACTTC. Amino acid sequence: CASSITWGSGLASEQYF.